This T cell receptor beta chain emerged from a study of blood T cell repertoires in COVID-19. Study as a whole: Researchers got acute and convalescent COVID-19 samples from the United States, Italy and Spain. T cells, B-cell-depleted T cells, or PBMCs supplied cDNA or gDNA.

As processed by the authors: Amplification with reference gene primers provided the estimates of nucleated cell counts. Clones were read by immunoSEQ multiplex PCR, and TCRdb kept only the in-frame ones, dropping some. V, J and clone size derive from that table, while D and trimming were established from the DNA sequence. The table has approximately 300,000 clones, around 83% seen once; the top ten hold 1.2%. There are 14 residues in the CDR3. Germline trimming cut 3 bases from V and 5 bases from J; bases unmatched to any gene: 5. The germline V gene has CDR1 KGHSH and CDR2 LQKENI. The receptor was derived from a woman aged 50 to 60 with acute or convalescent COVID-19. The J gene is TRBJ1-1, the V gene TRBV18, with 8 bases identical to TRBD1. Material for sequencing was peripheral blood. DNA of the CDR3: TGTGCCAGCTCACCGGACAGGGTCGGAACTGAAGCTTTCTTT. Residues: CASSPDRVGTEAFF.